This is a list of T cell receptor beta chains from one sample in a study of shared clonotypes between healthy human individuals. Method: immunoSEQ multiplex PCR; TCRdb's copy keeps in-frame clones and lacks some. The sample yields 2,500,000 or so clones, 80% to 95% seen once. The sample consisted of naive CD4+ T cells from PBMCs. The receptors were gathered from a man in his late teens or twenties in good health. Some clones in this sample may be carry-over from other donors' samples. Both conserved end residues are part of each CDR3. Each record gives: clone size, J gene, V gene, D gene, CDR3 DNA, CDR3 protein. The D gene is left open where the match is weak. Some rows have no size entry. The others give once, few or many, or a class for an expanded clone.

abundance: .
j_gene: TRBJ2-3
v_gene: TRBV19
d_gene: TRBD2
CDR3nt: TGTGCCAGTAAGTACATCGCGGGAGGCACAGATACGCAGTATTTT
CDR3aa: CASKYIAGGTDTQYF

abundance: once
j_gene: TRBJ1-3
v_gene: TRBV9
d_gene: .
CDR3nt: TGTGCCAGCAGCGTAGGTGTTAACCTCTCTGGAAACACCATATATTTT
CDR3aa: CASSVGVNLSGNTIYF

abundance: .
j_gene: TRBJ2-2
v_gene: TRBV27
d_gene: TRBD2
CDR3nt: TGTGCCAGCAGTCCGGGACTAGCGGCCTACACCGGGGAGCTGTTTTTT
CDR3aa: CASSPGLAAYTGELFF

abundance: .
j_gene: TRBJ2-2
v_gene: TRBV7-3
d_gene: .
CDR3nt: TGTGCCAGCAGCTTGCTCGTGAACACCGGGGAGCTGTTTTTT
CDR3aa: CASSLLVNTGELFF

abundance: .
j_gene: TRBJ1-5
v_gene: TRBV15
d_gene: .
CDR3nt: TGTGCCACCAGCAGAGACGACACCGCGGGAGCCCTTCGGCAGCCCCAGCATTTT
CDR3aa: CATSRDDTAGALRQPQHF

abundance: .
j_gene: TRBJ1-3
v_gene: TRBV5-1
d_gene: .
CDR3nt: TGCGCCAGCAGCTTGGAAGTCCAGATCTCTGGAAACACCATATATTTT
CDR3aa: CASSLEVQISGNTIYF

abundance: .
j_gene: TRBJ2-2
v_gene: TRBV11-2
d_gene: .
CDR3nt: TGTGCCAGCACCCTTCGCCCCGGGGAGCTGTTTTTT
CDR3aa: CASTLRPGELFF

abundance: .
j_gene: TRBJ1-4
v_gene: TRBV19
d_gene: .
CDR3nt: TGTGCCAGTAGTCAAGTTTGGGGGGATGAAAAACTGTTTTTT
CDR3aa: CASSQVWGDEKLFF

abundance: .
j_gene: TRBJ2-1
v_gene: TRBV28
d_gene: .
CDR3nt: TGTGCCAGCAGTTTTCCGGTATTAGCGAACAATGAGCAGTTCTTC
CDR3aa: CASSFPVLANNEQFF

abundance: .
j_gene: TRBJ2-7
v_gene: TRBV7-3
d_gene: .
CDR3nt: TGTGCCAGCAGCTTAAATGCAGGGACCTACGAGCAGTACTTC
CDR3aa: CASSLNAGTYEQYF

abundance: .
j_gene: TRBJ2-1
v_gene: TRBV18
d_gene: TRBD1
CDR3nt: TGTGCCAGCTCACCTTTAGGGCTTTCAGGGGGCGGTGAGCAGTTCTTC
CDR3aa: CASSPLGLSGGGEQFF

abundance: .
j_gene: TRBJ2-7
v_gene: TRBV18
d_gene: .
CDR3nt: TGTGCCAGCTCAGCGGGACGGACTCCACCCTACGAGCAGTACTTC
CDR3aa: CASSAGRTPPYEQYF

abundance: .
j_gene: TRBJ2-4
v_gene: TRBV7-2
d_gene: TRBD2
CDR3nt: TGTGCCAGCAGCCTGGAGGGGACTAGCGGAAACATTCAGTACTTC
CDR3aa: CASSLEGTSGNIQYF

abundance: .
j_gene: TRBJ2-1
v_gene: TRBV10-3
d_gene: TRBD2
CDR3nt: TGTGCCATCAGTGAATTAGCGGGACCTTACAATGAGCAGTTCTTC
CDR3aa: CAISELAGPYNEQFF

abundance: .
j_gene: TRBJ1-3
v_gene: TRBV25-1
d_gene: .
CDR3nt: TGTGCCAGCAGTGAACAGGACAGTAAGCGAAACACCATATATTTT
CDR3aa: CASSEQDSKRNTIYF

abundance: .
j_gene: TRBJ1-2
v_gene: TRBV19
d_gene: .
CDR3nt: TGTGCCAGTAGTATAGGGCGGATGGCAAGTGGCTACACCTTC
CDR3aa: CASSIGRMASGYTF

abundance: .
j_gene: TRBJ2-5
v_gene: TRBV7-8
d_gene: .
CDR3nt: TGTGCCAGCAGCTTCTTTCTAGGCGAGGGGGAAGAGACCCAGTACTTC
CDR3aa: CASSFFLGEGEETQYF

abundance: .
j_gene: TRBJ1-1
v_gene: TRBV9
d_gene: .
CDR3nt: TGTGCCAGCAGCGTCATTCCCTCGACTGAAGCTTTCTTT
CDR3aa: CASSVIPSTEAFF

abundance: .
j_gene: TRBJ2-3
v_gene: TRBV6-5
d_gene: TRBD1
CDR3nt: TGTGCCAGCAGTTACTCGACAGGGACCCGCACAGATACGCAGTATTTT
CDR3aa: CASSYSTGTRTDTQYF

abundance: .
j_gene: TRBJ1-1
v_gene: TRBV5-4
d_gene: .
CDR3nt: TGTGCCAGCAGCCTTTACCCGGGTAGCGACACTGAAGCTTTCTTT
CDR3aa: CASSLYPGSDTEAFF

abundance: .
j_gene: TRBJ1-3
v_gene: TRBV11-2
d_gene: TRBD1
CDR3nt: TGTGCCAGCAGCGTCGACAGGGGGCAGTCAGGAAACACCATATATTTT
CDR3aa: CASSVDRGQSGNTIYF

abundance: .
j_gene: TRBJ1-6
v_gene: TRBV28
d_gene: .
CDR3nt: TGTGCCAGCAGTTTGAACAGGGCTACTGGTTCACCCCTCCACTTT
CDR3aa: CASSLNRATGSPLHF

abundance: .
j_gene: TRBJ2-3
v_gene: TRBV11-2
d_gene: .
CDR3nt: TGTGCCAGCAGCTTATCGGTTAGCGGTAGCACAGATACGCAGTATTTT
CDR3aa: CASSLSVSGSTDTQYF

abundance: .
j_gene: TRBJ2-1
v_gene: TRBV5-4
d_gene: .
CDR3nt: TGTGCCAGCAGCTCTCCCTCCGGGGGTCCTACAGGTGAGCAGTTCTTC
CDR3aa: CASSSPSGGPTGEQFF

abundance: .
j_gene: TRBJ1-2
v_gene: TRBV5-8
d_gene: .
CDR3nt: TGTGCCAGCAGCTTTTTAGGTCTCATGGGCTACACCTTC
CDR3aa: CASSFLGLMGYTF

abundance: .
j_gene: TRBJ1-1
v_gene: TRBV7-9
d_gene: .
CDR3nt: TGTGCCAGCAGCTCTCAGGGGAACACTGAAGCTTTCTTT
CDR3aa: CASSSQGNTEAFF

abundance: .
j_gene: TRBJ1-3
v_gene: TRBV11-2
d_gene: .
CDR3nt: TGTGCCAGCAGCCCAGTGGGGATCTCTGGAAACACCATATATTTT
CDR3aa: CASSPVGISGNTIYF

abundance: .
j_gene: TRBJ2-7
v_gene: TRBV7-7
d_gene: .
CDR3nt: TGTGCCAGCAGCTTAGGGCACTTC
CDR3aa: CASSLGHF

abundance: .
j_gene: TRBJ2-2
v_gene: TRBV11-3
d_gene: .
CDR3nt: TGTGCCAGCAGCCATAGGGGCACCGGGGAGCTGTTTTTT
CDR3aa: CASSHRGTGELFF

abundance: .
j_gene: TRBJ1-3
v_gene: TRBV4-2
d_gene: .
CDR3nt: TGTGCCAGCAGCCAGTCCCCCCGGGGGCCGGGGAGCTCCTCTGGAAACACCATATATTTT
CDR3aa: CASSQSPRGPGSSSGNTIYF

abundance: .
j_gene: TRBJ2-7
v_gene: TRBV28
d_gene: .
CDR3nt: TGTGCCAGCTCAGGGCGGCGGTCCGCCATCGAGCAGTACTTC
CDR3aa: CASSGRRSAIEQYF

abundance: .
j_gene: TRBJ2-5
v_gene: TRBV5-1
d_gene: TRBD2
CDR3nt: TGCGCCAGCAGCCCCTCGACACTAGCGGGGTGGTTCCAAGAGACCCAGTACTTC
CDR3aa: CASSPSTLAGWFQETQYF

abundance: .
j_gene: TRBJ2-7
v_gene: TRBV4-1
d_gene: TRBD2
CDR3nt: TGCGCCAGCAGCCAGGGCAGGGCTAGCGGGAGAAACGAGCAGTACTTC
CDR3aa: CASSQGRASGRNEQYF

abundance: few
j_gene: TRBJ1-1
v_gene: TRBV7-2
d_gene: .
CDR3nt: TGTGCCAGCAGCCGAGTGGGCACTGAAGCTTTCTTT
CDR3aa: CASSRVGTEAFF

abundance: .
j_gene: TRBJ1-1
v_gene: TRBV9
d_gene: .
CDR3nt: TGTGCCAGCAGCGTAGCTAGCAGTTTGAACACTGAAGCTTTCTTT
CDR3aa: CASSVASSLNTEAFF

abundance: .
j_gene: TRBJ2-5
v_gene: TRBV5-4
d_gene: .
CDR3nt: TGTGCCAGCAGCCCTGCAGTACGGGGAGTGAAAGAGACCCAGTACTTC
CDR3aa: CASSPAVRGVKETQYF

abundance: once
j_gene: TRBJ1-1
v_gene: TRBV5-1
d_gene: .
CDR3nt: TGCGCCAGCAGCTACGGGGGGCATGACACTGAAGCTTTCTTT
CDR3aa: CASSYGGHDTEAFF

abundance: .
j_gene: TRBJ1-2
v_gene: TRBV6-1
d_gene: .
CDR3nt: TGTGCCAGCAGTCCTCCTGGACAGCTTTTTCGGGGCTACACCTTC
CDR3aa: CASSPPGQLFRGYTF

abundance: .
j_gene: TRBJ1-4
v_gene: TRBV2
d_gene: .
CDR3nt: TGTGCCAGCAGTGATTCACGGGGGCGGGGTGAAAAACTGTTTTTT
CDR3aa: CASSDSRGRGEKLFF